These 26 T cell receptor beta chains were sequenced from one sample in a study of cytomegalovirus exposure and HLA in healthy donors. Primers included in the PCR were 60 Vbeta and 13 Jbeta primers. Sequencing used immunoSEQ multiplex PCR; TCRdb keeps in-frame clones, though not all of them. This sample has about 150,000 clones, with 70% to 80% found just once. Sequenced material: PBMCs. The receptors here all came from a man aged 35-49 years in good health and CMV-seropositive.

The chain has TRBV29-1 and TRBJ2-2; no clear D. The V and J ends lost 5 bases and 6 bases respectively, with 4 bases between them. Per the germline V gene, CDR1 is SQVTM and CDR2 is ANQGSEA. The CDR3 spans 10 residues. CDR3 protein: CSVRAGELFF. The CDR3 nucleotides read TGCAGCGTTCGGGCCGGGGAGCTGTTTTTT.

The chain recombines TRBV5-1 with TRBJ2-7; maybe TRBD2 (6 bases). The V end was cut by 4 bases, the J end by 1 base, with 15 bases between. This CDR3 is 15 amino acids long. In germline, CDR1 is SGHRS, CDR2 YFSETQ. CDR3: CASSPKSSGSYEQYF. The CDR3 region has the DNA TGCGCCAGCAGCCCCAAATCCAGCGGGTCCTACGAGCAGTACTTC.

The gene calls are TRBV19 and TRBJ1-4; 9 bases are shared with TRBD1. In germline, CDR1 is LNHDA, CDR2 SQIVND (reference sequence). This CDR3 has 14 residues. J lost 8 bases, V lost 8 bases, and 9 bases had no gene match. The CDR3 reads CASGVGTGREKLFF. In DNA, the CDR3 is TGTGCCAGTGGAGTAGGGACAGGGAGAGAAAAACTGTTTTTT.

The CDR3: CASGGGPNTGELFF. Written as DNA, the CDR3 is TGTGCCAGCGGGGGGGGACCGAACACCGGGGAGCTGTTTTTT. The J gene is TRBJ2-2, the V gene TRBV2; 7 bases agree with TRBD2. V lost 8 bases to trimming and J lost 0 bases; unmatched junction nucleotides: 3. Germline CDR1 and CDR2: SNHLY and FYNNEI. This CDR3 is built from 14 residues.

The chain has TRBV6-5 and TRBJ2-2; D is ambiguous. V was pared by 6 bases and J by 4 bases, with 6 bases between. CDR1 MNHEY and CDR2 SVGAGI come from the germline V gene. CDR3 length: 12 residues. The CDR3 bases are TGTGCCAGCAGCCAATTCACCGGGGAGCTGTTTTTT. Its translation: CASSQFTGELFF.

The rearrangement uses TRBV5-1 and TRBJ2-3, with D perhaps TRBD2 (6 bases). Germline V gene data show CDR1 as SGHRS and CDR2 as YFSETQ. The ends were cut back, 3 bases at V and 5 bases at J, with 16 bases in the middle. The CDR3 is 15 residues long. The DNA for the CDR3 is TGCGCCAGCAGCTGGTCGACGGGAGTGGTAGATACGCAGTATTTT. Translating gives CASSWSTGVVDTQYF.

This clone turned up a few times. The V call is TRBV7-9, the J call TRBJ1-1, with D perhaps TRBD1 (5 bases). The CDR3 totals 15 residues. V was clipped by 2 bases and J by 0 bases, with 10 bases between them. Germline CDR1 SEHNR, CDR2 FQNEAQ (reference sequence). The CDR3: CASSLLAGMNTEAFF. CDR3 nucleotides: TGTGCCAGCAGCTTATTAGCAGGGATGAACACTGAAGCTTTCTTT.

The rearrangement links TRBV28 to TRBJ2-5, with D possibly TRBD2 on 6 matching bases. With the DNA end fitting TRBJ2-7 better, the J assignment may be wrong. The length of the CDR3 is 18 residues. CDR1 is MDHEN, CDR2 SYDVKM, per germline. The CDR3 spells CASSLTYGRGGSSYEQYF. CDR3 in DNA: TGTGCCAGCAGTTTAACCTACGGGCGGGGAGGCTCCTCCTACGAGCAGTACTTC.

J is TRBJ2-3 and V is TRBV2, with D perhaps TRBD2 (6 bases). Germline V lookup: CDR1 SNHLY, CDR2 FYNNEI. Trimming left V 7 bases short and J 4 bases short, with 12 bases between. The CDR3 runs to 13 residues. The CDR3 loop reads CASTLRLADTQYF. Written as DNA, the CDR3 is TGTGCCAGCACCCTTAGACTAGCAGATACGCAGTATTTT.

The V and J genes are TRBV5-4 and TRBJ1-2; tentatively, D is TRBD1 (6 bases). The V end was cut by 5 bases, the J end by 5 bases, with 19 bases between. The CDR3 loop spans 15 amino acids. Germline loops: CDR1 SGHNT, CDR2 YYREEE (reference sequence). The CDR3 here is CASSPTRGGDYGYTF. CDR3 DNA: TGTGCCAGCAGTCCAACCCGGGGGGGCGATTATGGCTACACCTTC. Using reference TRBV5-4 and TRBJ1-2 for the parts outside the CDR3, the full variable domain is ETGVTQSPTHLIKTRGQQVTLRCSSQSGHNTVSWYQQALGQGPQFIFQYYREEENGRGNFPPRFSGLQFPNYSSELNVNALELDDSALYLCASSPTRGGDYGYTFGSGTRLTVV.

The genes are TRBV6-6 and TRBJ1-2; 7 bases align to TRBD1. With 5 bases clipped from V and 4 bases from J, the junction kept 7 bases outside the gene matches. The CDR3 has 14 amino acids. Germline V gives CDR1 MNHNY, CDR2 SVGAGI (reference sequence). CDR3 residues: CASSKTGLGYGYTF. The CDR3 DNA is TGTGCCAGCAGTAAGACAGGGTTAGGCTATGGCTACACCTTC.

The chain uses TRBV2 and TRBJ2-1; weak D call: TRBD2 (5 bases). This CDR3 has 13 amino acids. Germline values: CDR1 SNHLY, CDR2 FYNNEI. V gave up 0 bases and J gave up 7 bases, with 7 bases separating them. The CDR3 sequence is CASSEARGNEQFF. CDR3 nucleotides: TGTGCCAGCAGTGAAGCTCGGGGAAATGAGCAGTTCTTC.

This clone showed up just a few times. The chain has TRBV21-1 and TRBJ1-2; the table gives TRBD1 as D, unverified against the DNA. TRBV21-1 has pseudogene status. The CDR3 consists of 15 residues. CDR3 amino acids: CASSKSPDRGYGYTF. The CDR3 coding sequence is TGTGCCAGCAGCAAATCCCCGGACAGGGGGTATGGCTACACCTTC.

The CDR3 protein is CAYSSGAGNTIYF. The CDR3 DNA reads TGTGCCTATTCCTCAGGGGCTGGAAACACCATATATTTT. The chain combines TRBV30 with TRBJ1-3; D is possibly TRBD1 (6 bases). V was clipped by 7 bases and J by 2 bases, with 12 bases between them. The germline V gene encodes CDR1 GTSNPN and CDR2 SVGIG (reference sequence). The length of the CDR3 is 13 residues.

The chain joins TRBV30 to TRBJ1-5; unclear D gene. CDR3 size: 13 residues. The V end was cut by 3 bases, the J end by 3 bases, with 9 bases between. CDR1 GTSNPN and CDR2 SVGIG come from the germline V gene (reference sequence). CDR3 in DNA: TGTGCCTGGAGGACCGCGGCCAATCAGCCCCAGCATTTT. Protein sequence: CAWRTAANQPQHF.

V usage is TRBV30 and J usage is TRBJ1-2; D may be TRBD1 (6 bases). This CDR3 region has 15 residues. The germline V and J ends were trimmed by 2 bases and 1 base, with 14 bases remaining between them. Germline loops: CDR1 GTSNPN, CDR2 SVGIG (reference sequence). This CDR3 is CAWSPLDRDNYGYTF. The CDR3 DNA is TGTGCCTGGAGTCCCCTGGACAGAGATAACTATGGCTACACCTTC.

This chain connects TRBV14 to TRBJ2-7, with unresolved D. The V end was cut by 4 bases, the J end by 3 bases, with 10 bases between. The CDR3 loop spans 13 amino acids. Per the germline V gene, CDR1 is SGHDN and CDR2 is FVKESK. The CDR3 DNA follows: TGTGCCAGCAGCCCCCCAGGCTACTACGAGCAGTACTTC. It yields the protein CASSPPGYYEQYF.

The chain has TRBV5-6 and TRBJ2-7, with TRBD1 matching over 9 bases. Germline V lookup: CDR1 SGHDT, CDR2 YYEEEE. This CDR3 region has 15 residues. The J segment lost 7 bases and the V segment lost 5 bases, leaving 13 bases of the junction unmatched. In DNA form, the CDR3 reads TGTGCCAGCAGGTCGGGACAGGGCCTTTGGGGGGAGCAGTACTTC. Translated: CASRSGQGLWGEQYF.

The CDR3, as DNA: TGTGCCAGCAGTCGCCGGGACAGGGCCTACGAGCAGTACTTC. Amino acid sequence: CASSRRDRAYEQYF. The rearrangement joins TRBV6-6 to TRBJ2-7, with 9 bases lining up with TRBD1. The CDR3 is 14 residues long. Germline values: CDR1 MNHNY, CDR2 SVGAGI (reference sequence). V lost 5 bases, J lost 2 bases, and 4 bases stayed unmatched.

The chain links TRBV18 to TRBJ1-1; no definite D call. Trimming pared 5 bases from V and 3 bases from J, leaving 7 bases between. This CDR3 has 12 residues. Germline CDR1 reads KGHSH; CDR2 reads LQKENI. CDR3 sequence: CASSSPDTEAFF. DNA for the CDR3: TGTGCCAGCTCATCTCCAGACACTGAAGCTTTCTTT.

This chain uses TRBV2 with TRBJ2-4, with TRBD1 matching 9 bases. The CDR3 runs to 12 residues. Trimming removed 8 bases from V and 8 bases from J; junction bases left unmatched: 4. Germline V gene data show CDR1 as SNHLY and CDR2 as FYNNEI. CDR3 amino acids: CASGTGLDIQYF. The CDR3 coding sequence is TGTGCCAGCGGGACAGGGTTAGACATTCAGTACTTC. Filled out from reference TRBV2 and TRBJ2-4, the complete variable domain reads EPEVTQTPSHQVTQMGQEVILRCVPISNHLYFYWYRQILGQKVEFLVSFYNNEISEKSEIFDDQFSVERPDGSNFTLKIRSTKLEDSAMYFCASGTGLDIQYFGAGTRLSVL.

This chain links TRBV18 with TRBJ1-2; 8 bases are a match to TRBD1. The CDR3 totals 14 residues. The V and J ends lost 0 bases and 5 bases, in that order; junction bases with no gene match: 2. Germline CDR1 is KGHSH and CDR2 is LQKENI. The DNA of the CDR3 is TGTGCCAGCTCACCACCGACAGGGGAGTATGGCTACACCTTC. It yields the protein CASSPPTGEYGYTF.

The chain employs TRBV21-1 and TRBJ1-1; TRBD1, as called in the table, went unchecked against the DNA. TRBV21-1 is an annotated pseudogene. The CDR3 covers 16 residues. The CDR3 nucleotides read TGTGCCAGCAGCTCTCCTGGGGCAGGGATGAACGCTGAAGCTTTCTTT. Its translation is CASSSPGAGMNAEAFF.

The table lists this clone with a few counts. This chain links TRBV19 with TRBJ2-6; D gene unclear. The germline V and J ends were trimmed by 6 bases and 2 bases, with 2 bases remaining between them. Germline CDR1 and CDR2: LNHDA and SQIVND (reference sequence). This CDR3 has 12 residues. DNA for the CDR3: TGTGCCAGTAGCACTGGGGCCAACGTCCTGACTTTC. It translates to CASSTGANVLTF.

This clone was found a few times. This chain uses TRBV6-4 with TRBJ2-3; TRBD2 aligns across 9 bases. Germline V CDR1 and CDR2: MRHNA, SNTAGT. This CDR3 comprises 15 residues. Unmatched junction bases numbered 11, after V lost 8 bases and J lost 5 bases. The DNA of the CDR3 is TGTGCCAGCCAAAGGTCAGCGGGAGGAGTAGATACGCAGTATTTT. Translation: CASQRSAGGVDTQYF.

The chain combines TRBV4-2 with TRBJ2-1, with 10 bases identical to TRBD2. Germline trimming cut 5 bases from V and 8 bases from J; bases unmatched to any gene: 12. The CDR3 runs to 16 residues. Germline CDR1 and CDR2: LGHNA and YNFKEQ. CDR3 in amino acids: CASSEASLAGVHEQFF. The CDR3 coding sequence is TGTGCCAGCAGCGAAGCGTCCCTAGCGGGAGTCCATGAGCAGTTCTTC.